The present entry profiles one TCR beta chain with its context. Its cognate antigen has yet to be identified. No much larger clonotype is one base removed from it; base qualities were not supplied. Patients with localized lung adenocarcinoma, a subtype of non-small cell lung cancer, were used as donors. The samples were taken from the centers of localized lung adenocarcinomas. For TCR repertoire analysis, CD4+ T cells from tumor tissue were profiled apart from CD8+ T cells. The sample is drawn from a study of CD4 and CD8 cells across lung adenocarcinoma regions listed by TCRdb under 2018. Some background on the complete study: To look at intratumor heterogeneity in the T cell receptor repertoire, the study compared tumor centers against tumor margins.

From cysteine to phenylalanine, the CDR3 is 15 amino acids long. The kept DNA is CDR3 alone, 45 bases in frame from the first base. Between the V and J ends, shortened by 0 bases and 0 bases respectively, the junction contains 9 bases. The germline V gene encodes CDR1 MNHEY and CDR2 SVGAGI. The library relied on PCR. Sequencing took place on a HiSeq X Ten. TCRdb handled the public reads itself, with Q25 trimming in fastp and clone calling in MiXCR, and kept productive beta chains. Merged by CDR3 protein, the rows form single entries marked with the most common genes and DNA. The sample table holds under 2,500 distinct CDR3 sequences, of which approximately 61% were seen once. About 25% of the sample comes from the top ten.

The rearranged chain carries TRBV6-5 and TRBJ2-7; no confident D gene assignment can be made. Sequenced material: CD4+ T cells from the center of a lung tumor. The cell subset or site tag for this specimen amounts to: tumor center region. This receptor was identified in a female donor with lung adenocarcinoma. The CD4 and CD8 labels of this study may be unreliable. The CDR3 protein: CASSYSPATSYEQYF. The DNA sequence is given as TGTGCCAGCAGTTACTCGCCAGCCACCTCCTACGAGCAGTACTTC.